This entry concerns a single TCR beta chain. Its antigen is currently unknown. This record comes from a study of OX40 agonist ivuxolimab in advanced cancers. Whole-study results and caveats: Those patients achieving a partial response at 0.1-3.0 mg/kg showed among the lowest clonal expansion.

Libraries were prepared by immunoSEQ multiplex PCR; TCRdb keeps only in-frame clonotypes and omits some of them. The sample holds approximately 66,000 clones, around 84% seen once. Trimming shortened V by 4 bases and J by 9 bases, and 19 bases separated the two germline ends. This CDR3 region has 15 residues. Germline CDR1 is MNHEY and CDR2 is SVGAGI. The genes are TRBV6-5 and TRBJ2-1; D may be TRBD2 (5 bases). This TCR derives from an adult with an advanced solid tumor such as melanoma, head and neck, liver or kidney cancer. This sample comprised CD4+ or CD8+ T cells sorted from blood, obtained in a trial of the OX40 agonist ivuxolimab. This chain's CDR3 is CASSSTRGRSGEQFF. DNA of the CDR3: TGTGCCAGCAGTTCGACACGGGGAAGGTCCGGTGAGCAGTTCTTC.